This paragraph reports one T cell receptor (beta chain). Its antigen is still unknown. Sequencing was performed with immunoSEQ multiplex PCR; in TCRdb, only in-frame clones are kept and a portion is missing. The sample lists 68,000 or so clones, 79% occurring once. There are 13 residues in the CDR3. CDR1 is ENHRY and CDR2 is SYGVKD in the germline V gene. V was pared by 3 bases and J by 8 bases, with 10 bases between. This entry belongs to a study of a mutant IDH1 vaccine in newly diagnosed glioma. The overall study: Every participant had undergone radiotherapy, temozolomide, or both before, and most underwent both.

Whole-study results and caveats: With respect to changes in top peripheral T cell clonotypes, pseudoprogression seemed unrelated. In around 93% of patients, immune responses induced by the vaccine occurred.

The time point was: baseline, week 1 (first vaccination visit). The treatment here: pre-vaccination baseline after standard-of-care therapy. Each tumor in the donors was a new WHO grade 3 or 4 astrocytoma, IDH1-mutant and ATRX-lost. Sequenced here: PBMCs, sampled from a glioma patient treated with radiotherapy, temozolomide or both. The TCR originated in a man in his fifties or sixties with glioma. This chain joins TRBV10-3 and TRBJ1-4; a weak D match, TRBD1 (6 bases). The CDR3 here is CAISEQGQEKLFF. In DNA, the CDR3 is TGTGCCATCAGTGAACAGGGCCAAGAAAAACTGTTTTTT.